The clone carrying this T cell receptor (beta chain) has more than one count but fewer than ten. The TCR library protocol attached unique molecular identifiers to the individual cDNA molecules. Via MiXCR, TCRdb re-called the 5' RACE reads, giving one row per CDR3 protein. This sample has around 52,000 distinct CDR3 sequences; roughly 13% occur once, and the top ten carry approximately 2.8%. With V trimmed by 2 bases and J by 2 bases, 8 bases remained unmatched. The CDR3 is 16 residues long. CDR1 is LNHNV and CDR2 is YYDKDF in the germline V gene (reference sequence). The data are from a study of early T cells in non-severe SARS-CoV-2 infection. Study background: Chains were not paired, and sequencing was done on bulk RNA from unsorted whole blood.

The origin of this receptor is an adult who was a healthcare worker with PCR-confirmed SARS-CoV-2 infection or an uninfected control (not recorded which). The chain combines TRBV15 with TRBJ2-5; 7 positions agree with TRBD1. Sequenced sample: whole blood. The CDR3 spells CATSRNKGAPQETQYF. The CDR3 DNA is TGTGCCACCAGCAGAAATAAGGGGGCCCCTCAAGAGACCCAGTACTTC.